The clone carrying this T cell receptor beta chain showed up just a few times. The antigen is unknown. This record belongs to a study of Graves' ophthalmopathy and Graves' hyperthyroidism. Across the whole study: No ophthalmopathy within 18 months of follow-up signified stable hyperthyroidism.

Findings and limits, study-wide: Sensitivity of roughly 88% and specificity of approximately 81% were achieved when a 13-signature model separated ophthalmopathy from stable hyperthyroidism. Detection in blood was also observed for most expanded thyroid clonotypes above 0.001 frequency.

RNA transcripts served as template for amplifying TCR beta CDR3 sequences. First-round RT-PCR employed HTBI primers, with a second-round multiplex PCR after it. TCRdb analysed the multiplex PCR reads with MiXCR anew, one entry per CDR3 protein. Here the sample spans over a million distinct CDR3 sequences, about 38% being singletons. The CDR3 has 16 amino acids. After removal of 0 bases from V and 7 bases from J, the junction contained 6 bases not matched to a gene. Germline V CDR1 and CDR2: LGHNA, YSLEER. The chain carries TRBV4-3 and TRBJ1-6; 7 bases fit TRBD1. Input material: peripheral blood or thyroid tissue (not recorded which). The TCR was taken from an adult man with Graves' hyperthyroidism. The CDR3 DNA reads TGCGCCAGCAGCCAAGACCCGACAGGGACCAATTCACCCCTCCACTTT. Its translation: CASSQDPTGTNSPLHF.